Shown below are 21 T cell receptor beta chains from a single sample sequenced in a study of OX40 agonist ivuxolimab in advanced cancers. Generated by immunoSEQ multiplex PCR, the TCRdb table keeps only in-frame clones and is missing some. Seen here are 65,000 to 90,000 clones, about four fifths observed once, and the top ten hold less than 3.5%. Here the sequenced sample was CD4+ or CD8+ T cells sorted from blood, taken in a trial of the OX40 agonist ivuxolimab. The source of these receptors is an adult with an advanced solid tumor such as melanoma, head and neck, liver or kidney cancer.

The J gene is TRBJ1-5, the V gene TRBV19, with 7 bases lining up with TRBD1. V shed 3 bases, J shed 7 bases, and the junction held 9 bases outside the gene matches. The CDR3 is 15 amino acids. CDR1 LNHDA and CDR2 SQIVND come from the germline V gene (reference sequence). CDR3 protein: CASSIPTGERQPQHF. CDR3 nucleotide sequence: TGTGCCAGTAGTATTCCTACAGGGGAGAGACAGCCCCAGCATTTT.

V usage is TRBV28 and J usage is TRBJ1-2, with TRBD1 identical over 7 bases. This CDR3 region has 13 residues. Germline CDR1 and CDR2: MDHEN and SYDVKM. With V trimmed by 6 bases and J by 3 bases, 4 bases remained unmatched. The CDR3 DNA reads as TGTGCCAGCAGAATCGGGACAGACTATGGCTACACCTTC. It yields the protein CASRIGTDYGYTF.

This chain uses TRBV28 with TRBJ2-2; 10 bases align to TRBD1. In germline, CDR1 is MDHEN, CDR2 SYDVKM. The junction had 6 bases not matched to a gene; V was cut back by 7 bases and J by 7 bases. The CDR3 extends over 14 amino acids. CDR3 region: CASTLTGGFGELFF. In DNA form, the CDR3 reads TGTGCCAGCACCTTGACAGGGGGCTTCGGGGAGCTGTTTTTT.

The chain has TRBV7-2 and TRBJ1-5; D call uncertain. V gave up 1 base and J gave up 4 bases, with 11 bases separating them. Germline V gene data show CDR1 as SGHTA and CDR2 as FQGNSA. The CDR3 spans 15 residues. CDR3 in amino acids: CASSLVGEVNQPQHF. In nucleotides, the CDR3 is TGTGCCAGCAGCTTAGTCGGGGAGGTTAATCAGCCCCAGCATTTT.

V usage is TRBV6-5 and J usage is TRBJ1-1, with D perhaps matching TRBD1 (5 bases). Trimming stripped 8 bases from V and 0 bases from J, with 10 bases between. The CDR3 spans 13 residues. Germline CDR1 and CDR2: MNHEY and SVGAGI. The CDR3 protein is CASGRGVNTEAFF. The CDR3 DNA reads as TGTGCCAGCGGCCGGGGGGTGAACACTGAAGCTTTCTTT.

J is TRBJ2-3 and V is TRBV5-6; possible D gene TRBD2, 5 bases. The CDR3 is made up of 11 amino acids. Germline V CDR1 and CDR2: SGHDT, YYEEEE. Trimming shortened V by 4 bases and J by 6 bases, and 6 bases separated the two germline ends. The CDR3 sequence: CASSRGDTQYF. The CDR3 DNA reads TGTGCCAGCAGCAGAGGGGATACGCAGTATTTT.

The chain combines TRBV19 with TRBJ2-5; a weak D match, TRBD2 (5 bases). The DNA end is more similar to TRBJ2-7, so the J call may be wrong. This CDR3 contains 17 residues. The germline V gene encodes CDR1 LNHDA and CDR2 SQIVND (reference sequence). CDR3 nucleotide sequence: TGTGCCAGTAGTCTGTGGGCAGTTTCCCTGAGGGAGCACGAGCAGTACTTC. Its translation: CASSLWAVSLREHEQYF.

The gene calls are TRBV28 and TRBJ2-1; D unclear. The CDR3 spans 10 residues. V was trimmed by 8 bases and J by 10 bases, leaving 9 bases between them. The germline V gene encodes CDR1 MDHEN and CDR2 SYDVKM. The CDR3 is CASGPGEQFF. For the CDR3, the DNA is TGTGCCAGCGGCCCCGGGGAGCAGTTCTTC.

This clone was picked up one time. The J gene is TRBJ1-1, the V gene TRBV5-1; unclear D gene. Germline values: CDR1 SGHRS, CDR2 YFSETQ. V lost 3 bases, J lost 1 base, and 10 bases lay in between. This CDR3 is 14 amino acids long. DNA for the CDR3: TGCGCCAGCAGCTCTACCCCAGGGAACACTGAAGCTTTCTTT. It yields the protein CASSSTPGNTEAFF.

CDR3 amino acids: CASGGGGNTIYF. CDR3 DNA: TGTGCCAGCGGTGGCGGTGGAAACACCATATATTTT. This chain connects TRBV6-6 to TRBJ1-3; D is uncertain. Trimming shortened V by 8 bases and J by 3 bases, and 8 bases separated the two germline ends. The CDR3 has 12 residues. CDR1 and CDR2 from the germline V gene are MNHNY and SVGAGI (reference sequence).

The V gene is TRBV7-9, the J gene TRBJ1-1; possible D gene TRBD1, 6 bases. Deletions cut 2 bases from V and 1 base from J, with 11 bases between. The CDR3 runs to 15 residues. CDR1 SEHNR and CDR2 FQNEAQ come from the germline V gene (reference sequence). The chain's CDR3 is CASSLTDRSNTEAFF. CDR3 DNA sequence: TGTGCCAGCAGCTTAACCGACAGGTCGAACACTGAAGCTTTCTTT.

V and J are TRBV6-5 and TRBJ2-3; tentative D call: TRBD1 (5 bases). Trimming removed 2 bases at V and 2 bases at J, with 14 bases between. CDR1 and CDR2 from the germline V gene are MNHEY and SVGAGI. The CDR3 extends over 16 amino acids. As DNA, the CDR3 is TGTGCCAGCAGTTACGGGGCCACACTCAACACAGATACGCAGTATTTT. As protein: CASSYGATLNTDTQYF.

This clone was picked up one time. This sequence joins TRBV10-3 and TRBJ2-5; 7 positions match TRBD2. In germline, CDR1 is ENHRY, CDR2 SYGVKD. This CDR3 contains 14 residues. Unmatched junction bases numbered 7, after V lost 6 bases and J lost 3 bases. This CDR3 reads CAIRRGGIEETQYF. The CDR3 region has the DNA TGTGCCATCAGGAGGGGAGGGATCGAAGAGACCCAGTACTTC.

The V call is TRBV19, the J call TRBJ1-3; D is ambiguous. Trimming took 3 bases from V and 0 from J, leaving 9 bases between them. Germline V gene sequence: CDR1 LNHDA, CDR2 SQIVND (reference sequence). There are 15 residues in the CDR3. Here the CDR3 DNA reads TGTGCCAGTAGTATGGTTGACTTCTCTGGAAACACCATATATTTT. It is translated as CASSMVDFSGNTIYF.

The V gene is TRBV19, the J gene TRBJ1-5, with 7 bases fitting TRBD1. The germline CDR1 and CDR2 sequences are LNHDA and SQIVND (reference sequence). CDR3 length: 15 amino acids. Trimming removed 3 bases from V and 1 base from J; junction bases left unmatched: 3. The CDR3 sequence: CASSMQGVSNQPQHF. The CDR3 nucleotides read TGTGCCAGTAGTATGCAGGGGGTGAGCAATCAGCCCCAGCATTTT. The complete variable domain, with remaining parts taken from reference TRBV19 and TRBJ1-5, reads DGGITQSPKYLFRKEGQNVTLSCEQNLNHDAMYWYRQDPGQGLRLIYYSQIVNDFQKGDIAEGYSVSREKKESFPLTVTSAQKNPTAFYLCASSMQGVSNQPQHFGDGTRLSIL.

The chain couples TRBV28 to TRBJ2-7; D call uncertain. The V gene's germline CDR1 is MDHEN and CDR2 SYDVKM. Trimming took off 5 bases at V and 4 bases at J, with 6 bases between the two ends. This CDR3 is 11 amino acids long. The CDR3 is CASSPRYEQYF. DNA for the CDR3: TGTGCCAGCAGTCCGAGGTACGAGCAGTACTTC.

A word on this clone: At one boundary the junction diverges from the germline segment, which might be a read error. V is TRBV7-6 and J is TRBJ1-6; 8 bases map to TRBD1. This CDR3 region has 13 residues. CDR1 and CDR2 from the germline V gene are SGHVS and FNYEAQ. DNA of the CDR3: TGTGCCACCAGCTTATCGGACAGGGATCACCTCCACTTT. Translation gives CATSLSDRDHLHF. Full variable domain (rest looked up from reference TRBV7-6 and TRBJ1-6): GAGVSQSPRYKVTKRGQDVALRCDPISGHVSLYWYRQALGQGPEFLTYFNYEAQQDKSGLPNDRFSAERPEGSISTLTIQRTEQRDSAMYRCATSLSDRDHLHFGNGTRLTVT.

This sequence joins TRBV5-6 and TRBJ1-5; TRBD1 is a possible D gene (5 bases). CDR3 length: 16 residues. V was trimmed by 3 bases and J by 4 bases, leaving 17 bases between them. Germline V gives CDR1 SGHDT, CDR2 YYEEEE. CDR3 sequence: CASSSGQGSMNQPQHF. The CDR3 region has the DNA TGTGCCAGCAGCTCGGGGCAGGGAAGTATGAATCAGCCCCAGCATTTT.

The chain joins TRBV6-5 to TRBJ1-2; no firm D call. The CDR3 is 13 residues long. V was trimmed by 0 bases and J by 0 bases, leaving 2 bases between them. CDR1 is MNHEY and CDR2 is SVGAGI in the germline V gene. The CDR3 bases are TGTGCCAGCAGTTACTCGTCTAACTATGGCTACACCTTC. This gives the protein CASSYSSNYGYTF.

This sequence joins TRBV5-4 and TRBJ2-3, with 10 bases fitting TRBD2. This CDR3 has 15 residues. V shed 0 bases and J 6 bases; nucleotides not matched to a gene: 4. Germline CDR1 is SGHNT and CDR2 is YYREEE (reference sequence). Here the CDR3 reads CASSLAVAGGDTQYF. CDR3 DNA: TGTGCCAGCAGCTTGGCGGTAGCGGGGGGTGATACGCAGTATTTT.

The rearrangement joins TRBV18 to TRBJ2-7; D gene unclear. The CDR3 length is 14 residues. The V gene lost 6 bases and the J gene lost 3 bases, with 15 bases spanning the gap. The V gene's germline CDR1 is KGHSH and CDR2 LQKENI. The CDR3 nucleotides are TGTGCCAGCTCGAAAGACGCGGCCAACTACGAGCAGTACGTC. Its translation: CASSKDAANYEQYV.